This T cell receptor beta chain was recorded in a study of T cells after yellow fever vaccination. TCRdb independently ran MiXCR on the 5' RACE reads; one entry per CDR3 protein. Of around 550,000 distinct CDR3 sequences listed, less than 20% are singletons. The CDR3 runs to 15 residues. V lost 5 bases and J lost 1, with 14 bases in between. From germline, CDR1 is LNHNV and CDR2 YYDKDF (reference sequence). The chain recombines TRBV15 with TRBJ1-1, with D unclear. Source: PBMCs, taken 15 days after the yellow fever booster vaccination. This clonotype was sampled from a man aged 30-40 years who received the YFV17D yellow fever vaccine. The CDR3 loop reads CATSSRQQQNTEAFF. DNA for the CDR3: TGTGCCACCAGCTCGAGGCAGCAGCAGAACACTGAAGCTTTCTTT.